These 11 T cell receptor beta chains were sequenced from one sample in a study of OX40 agonist ivuxolimab in advanced cancers. Assay used: immunoSEQ multiplex PCR; TCRdb lists only in-frame clones, some missing. Of tens of thousands of clones listed, around 93% are singletons. The material was CD4+ or CD8+ T cells sorted from blood, obtained in a trial of the OX40 agonist ivuxolimab. The receptors shown here come from an adult with an advanced solid tumor such as melanoma, head and neck, liver or kidney cancer.

J is TRBJ2-6 and V is TRBV4-2; TRBD1 is a possible D gene (6 bases). CDR1 and CDR2 (germline): LGHNA, YNFKEQ. The germline V and J ends were trimmed by 0 bases and 12 bases, with 15 bases remaining between them. This CDR3 region has 15 residues. The CDR3 region is CASSQEEGQLPVLTF. CDR3 coding DNA: TGTGCCAGCAGCCAAGAAGAAGGACAGTTGCCCGTCCTGACTTTC.

The chain combines TRBV5-5 with TRBJ1-6, with 8 bases fitting TRBD1. V lost 1 base and J lost 8; bases outside the gene matches: 11. The CDR3 covers 17 residues. Germline loops: CDR1 SGHKS, CDR2 YYEKEE (reference sequence). The CDR3 here is CASSLSGRQGAHSPLHF. In nucleotides, the CDR3 is TGTGCCAGCAGCTTGTCGGGTCGGCAGGGGGCGCATTCACCCCTCCACTTT.

The count of this clone is one. The V gene is TRBV6-5, the J gene TRBJ2-2, with TRBD1 as a possible D gene (6 bases). The CDR3 length is 13 residues. Germline V gives CDR1 MNHEY, CDR2 SVGAGI. V dropped 7 bases and J dropped 1 base, with 7 bases sitting between them. In DNA form, the CDR3 reads TGTGCCAGCAAGACAGGGAACACCGGGGAGCTGTTTTTT. This sequence encodes CASKTGNTGELFF.

This clone was seen a single time. The chain combines TRBV11-2 with TRBJ1-6, with D possibly being TRBD1 (6 bases). Trimming removed 8 bases from V and 2 bases from J, with 19 bases in between. This CDR3 comprises 17 residues. CDR1 and CDR2 (germline): SGHAT, FQNNGV. CDR3 sequence reads: CASGGLWGAAYNSPLHF. The DNA for the CDR3 is TGTGCCAGCGGTGGTTTATGGGGGGCTGCCTATAATTCACCCCTCCACTTT.

This clone is a singleton in its sample. V is TRBV12-5 and J is TRBJ2-7; D is perhaps TRBD1 (5 bases). The length of the CDR3 is 15 residues. V shed 0 bases and J shed 3 bases, with 12 bases lying between them. Germline values: CDR1 LGHNT, CDR2 FRNRAP. CDR3 bases: TGTGCTAGTGGTTTGGTAGACTTCAGGGACTACGAGCAGTACTTC. It codes for CASGLVDFRDYEQYF.

The chain couples TRBV2 to TRBJ1-2; perhaps TRBD1 as D (6 bases). There are 16 residues in the CDR3. V dropped 1 base and J dropped 14 bases, with 26 bases sitting between them. CDR1 SNHLY and CDR2 FYNNEI come from the germline V gene. The CDR3 DNA follows: TGTGCCAGCAGTGAAGGGCGCATGGGGGGCTTAATGGCTCCGACCTTC. This gives the protein CASSEGRMGGLMAPTF.

This clone was detected once. The V and J genes are TRBV7-6 and TRBJ2-3, with 9 bases that match TRBD2. With 2 bases clipped from V and 1 base from J, the junction kept 1 base outside the gene matches. The CDR3 runs 15 residues. In germline, CDR1 is SGHVS, CDR2 FNYEAQ. CDR3 sequence (DNA): TGTGCCAGCAGCTTATTAGCGGGGGGCACAGATACGCAGTATTTT. This gives the protein CASSLLAGGTDTQYF.

The chain joins TRBV11-2 to TRBJ1-1; 9 bases are a match to TRBD1. Trimming took 2 bases from V and 3 from J; bases not matched to a gene: 13. The CDR3 loop spans 18 amino acids. Germline lookup yields CDR1 SGHAT and CDR2 FQNNGV. CDR3 in amino acids: CASSLILIGTGMYTEAFF. CDR3 nucleotides: TGTGCCAGCAGCTTAATCTTAATAGGGACAGGGATGTACACTGAAGCTTTCTTT.

This clone was found a few times. J is TRBJ1-5 and V is TRBV4-1; tentatively, D is TRBD1 (6 bases). The CDR3 consists of 15 residues. The V gene lost 0 bases and the J gene lost 4 bases, with 10 bases spanning the gap. Germline CDR1 MGHRA, CDR2 YSYEKL. The CDR3 coding sequence is TGCGCCAGCAGCCAAGAAGTGCAGGGGAATCAGCCCCAGCATTTT. Encoded protein: CASSQEVQGNQPQHF.

This chain connects TRBV6-5 to TRBJ2-7; TRBD1 might be the D (5 bases). Germline V gene lookup returns CDR1 MNHEY and CDR2 SVGAGI. The CDR3 is made up of 13 amino acids. Trimming cost V 1 base and J 4 bases, with 8 bases left between them. The CDR3 DNA reads TGTGCCAGCAGTTACTTAAGGGGTTACGAGCAGTACTTC. It translates to CASSYLRGYEQYF.

The chain recombines TRBV9 with TRBJ2-5; D is possibly TRBD2 (5 bases). V was pared by 4 bases and J by 5 bases, with 15 bases between. The germline V gene has CDR1 SGDLS and CDR2 YYNGEE. The CDR3 length is 14 residues. The CDR3 DNA reads as TGTGCCAGCAGCTTCCTGCTAGCCGCGGAGACCCAGTACTTC. Translating it yields CASSFLLAAETQYF. The full variable domain, completed using reference TRBV9 and TRBJ2-5, is DSGVTQTPKHLITATGQRVTLRCSPRSGDLSVYWYQQSLDQGLQFLIQYYNGEERAKGNILERFSAQQFPDLHSELNLSSLELGDSALYFCASSFLLAAETQYFGPGTRLLVL.